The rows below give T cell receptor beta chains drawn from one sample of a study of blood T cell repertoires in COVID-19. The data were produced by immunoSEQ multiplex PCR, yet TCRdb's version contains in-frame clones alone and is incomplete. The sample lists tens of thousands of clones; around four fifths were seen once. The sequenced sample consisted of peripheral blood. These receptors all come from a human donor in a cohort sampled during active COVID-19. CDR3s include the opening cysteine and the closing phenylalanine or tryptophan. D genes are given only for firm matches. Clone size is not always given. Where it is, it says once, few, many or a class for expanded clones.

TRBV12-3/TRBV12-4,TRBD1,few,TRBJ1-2,TGTGCCAGCAGTTTAAACAGGGGCGGGGGCTACACCTTC,CASSLNRGGGYTF
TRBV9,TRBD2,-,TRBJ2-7,TGTGCCAGCAGCGTAGCGAGTAGCGGGAGCTCCTACGAGCAGTACTTC,CASSVASSGSSYEQYF
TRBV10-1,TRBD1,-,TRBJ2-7,TGCGCCAGCAACCTGGACAGGGGATCCTACGAGCAGTACTTC,CASNLDRGSYEQYF
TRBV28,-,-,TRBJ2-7,TGTGCCAGCAGCCTCGACAACTCCTACGAGCAGTACTTC,CASSLDNSYEQYF
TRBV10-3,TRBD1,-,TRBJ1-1,TGTGCCATCACCCCGGACAGGGGGCCCGCCGCTTTCTTT,CAITPDRGPAAFF
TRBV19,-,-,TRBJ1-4,TGTGCCAGTAGTAGGGACTTTCTTCGGGCTAATGAAAAACTGTTTTTT,CASSRDFLRANEKLFF
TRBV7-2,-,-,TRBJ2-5,TGTGCCAGCAGCTTAGCGCTATGGGGAGAGGAGACCCAGTACTTC,CASSLALWGEETQYF
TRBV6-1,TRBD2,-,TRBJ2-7,TGTGCCAGCAGTGAAGAGCGACTAGCGGTCTACGAGCAGTACTTC,CASSEERLAVYEQYF
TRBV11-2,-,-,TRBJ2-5,TGTGCCAGCAGCTCCCTCGGACAGCCACAAGAGACCCAGTACTTC,CASSSLGQPQETQYF
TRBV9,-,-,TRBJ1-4,TGTGCCAGCAGCCCAGGCAGGCTAAATGAAAAACTGTTTTTT,CASSPGRLNEKLFF
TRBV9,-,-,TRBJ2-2,TGTGCCAGCAGCGTAAGGGACACGAACACCGGGGAGCTGTTTTTT,CASSVRDTNTGELFF
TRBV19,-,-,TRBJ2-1,TGTGCCAGTAGTAAAAATCGGGCAGGGGGAGGTGAGCAGTTCTTC,CASSKNRAGGGEQFF
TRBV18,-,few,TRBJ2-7,TGTGCCAGCTCAGGAGAAGGCTCCTACGAGCAGTACTTC,CASSGEGSYEQYF
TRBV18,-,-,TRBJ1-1,TGTGCCAGCTCACCCCCGTCAGGGTTGAATCGCGGAGCTTTCTTT,CASSPPSGLNRGAFF
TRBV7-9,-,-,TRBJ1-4,TGTGCCAGCAGCTTAGCCGGGGAACTGGCTGAAAAACTGTTTTTT,CASSLAGELAEKLFF
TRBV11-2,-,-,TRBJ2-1,TGTGCCAGCAGCTTAGTGGGAGGCGCTTATGGCGAGCAGTTCTTC,CASSLVGGAYGEQFF
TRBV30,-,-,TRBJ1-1,TGTGCCTGGATCGAGGTAACTGAAGCTTTCTTT,CAWIEVTEAFF
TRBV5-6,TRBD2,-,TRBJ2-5,TGTGCCAGCAGGCCCCTACTAGCGGGGAGGGAGACCCAGTACTTC,CASRPLLAGRETQYF